This section outlines one T cell receptor (beta chain) sequence together with its context. This sample was included in a study of blood T cell repertoires in COVID-19. For the study at large: The United States, Italy and Spain provided the acute and convalescent COVID-19 samples. Sample material is recorded as cDNA or gDNA derived from T cells, B-cell-depleted T cells, or PBMCs.

With 4 bases clipped from V and 1 base from J, the junction kept 1 base outside the gene matches. Looked up from germline, CDR1 is MNHEY and CDR2 is SVGAGI. The CDR3 has 14 residues. Methods used by the authors: Nucleated cell counts were estimated from reference gene primer amplification. Method: immunoSEQ multiplex PCR; TCRdb's copy keeps in-frame clones and lacks some. V and J calls and clone size are given by that table; D and trimming were obtained from the DNA. Of roughly 200,000 clones in the sample, approximately 80% were seen once. The J gene is TRBJ1-1, the V gene TRBV6-5; 9 bases match TRBD1. Sequenced material: peripheral blood. The source of this sequence is a woman aged 45-65 years with active or convalescent COVID-19. The CDR3, as DNA: TGTGCCAGCAGTTTGGACAGGGGGAACACTGAAGCTTTCTTT. It is translated as CASSLDRGNTEAFF.